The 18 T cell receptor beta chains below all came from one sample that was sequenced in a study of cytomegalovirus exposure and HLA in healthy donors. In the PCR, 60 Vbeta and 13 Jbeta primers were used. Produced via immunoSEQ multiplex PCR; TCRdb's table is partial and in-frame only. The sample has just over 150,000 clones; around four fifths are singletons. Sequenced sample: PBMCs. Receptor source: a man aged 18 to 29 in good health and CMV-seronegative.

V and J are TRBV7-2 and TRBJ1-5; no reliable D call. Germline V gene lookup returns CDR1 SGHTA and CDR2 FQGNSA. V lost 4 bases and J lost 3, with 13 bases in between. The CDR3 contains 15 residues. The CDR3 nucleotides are TGTGCCAGCAGCTCGCATCCCGGTCCCAATCAGCCCCAGCATTTT. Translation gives CASSSHPGPNQPQHF.

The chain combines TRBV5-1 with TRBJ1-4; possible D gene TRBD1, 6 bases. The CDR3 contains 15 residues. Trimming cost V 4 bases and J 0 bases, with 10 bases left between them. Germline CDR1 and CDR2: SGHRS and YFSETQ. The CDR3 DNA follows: TGCGCCAGCAGCCAGGACAGCGCAACTAATGAAAAACTGTTTTTT. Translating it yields CASSQDSATNEKLFF.

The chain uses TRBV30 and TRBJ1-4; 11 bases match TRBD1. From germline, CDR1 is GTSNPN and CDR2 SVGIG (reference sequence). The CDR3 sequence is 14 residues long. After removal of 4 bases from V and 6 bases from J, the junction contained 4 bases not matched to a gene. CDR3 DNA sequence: TGTGCCTGGAATAGGGGACAGGGGGATGAAAAACTGTTTTTT. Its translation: CAWNRGQGDEKLFF.

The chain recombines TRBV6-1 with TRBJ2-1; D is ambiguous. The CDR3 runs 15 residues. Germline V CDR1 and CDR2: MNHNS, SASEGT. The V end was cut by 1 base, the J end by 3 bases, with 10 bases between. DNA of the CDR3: TGTGCCAGCAGTGAAGTGGTGAACAGCTACAATGAGCAGTTCTTC. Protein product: CASSEVVNSYNEQFF.

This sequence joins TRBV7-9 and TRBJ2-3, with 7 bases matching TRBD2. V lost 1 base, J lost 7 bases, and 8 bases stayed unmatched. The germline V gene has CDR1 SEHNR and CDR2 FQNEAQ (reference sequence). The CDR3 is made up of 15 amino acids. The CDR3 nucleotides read TGTGCCAGCAGCTTAGAGGCGGGAGCGGGAAATACGCAGTATTTT. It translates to CASSLEAGAGNTQYF.

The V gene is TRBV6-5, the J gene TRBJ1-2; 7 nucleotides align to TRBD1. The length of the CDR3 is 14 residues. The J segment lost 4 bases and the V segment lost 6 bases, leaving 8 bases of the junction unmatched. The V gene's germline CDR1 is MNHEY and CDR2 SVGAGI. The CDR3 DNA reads TGTGCCAGCAGGGAGGGGACAGCCCTCTATGGCTACACCTTC. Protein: CASREGTALYGYTF.

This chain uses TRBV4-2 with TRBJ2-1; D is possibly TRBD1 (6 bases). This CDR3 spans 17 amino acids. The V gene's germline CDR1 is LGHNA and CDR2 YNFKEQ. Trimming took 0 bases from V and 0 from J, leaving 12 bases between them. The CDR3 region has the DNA TGTGCCAGCAGCCAAGATGAGGGGGAAAGCTCCTACAATGAGCAGTTCTTC. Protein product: CASSQDEGESSYNEQFF.

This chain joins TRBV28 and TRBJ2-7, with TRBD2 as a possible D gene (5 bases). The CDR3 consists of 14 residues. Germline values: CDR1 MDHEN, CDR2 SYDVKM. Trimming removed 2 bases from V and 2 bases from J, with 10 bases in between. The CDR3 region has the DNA TGTGCCAGCAGTTTAGACGGGATAACCTACGAGCAGTACTTC. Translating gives CASSLDGITYEQYF.

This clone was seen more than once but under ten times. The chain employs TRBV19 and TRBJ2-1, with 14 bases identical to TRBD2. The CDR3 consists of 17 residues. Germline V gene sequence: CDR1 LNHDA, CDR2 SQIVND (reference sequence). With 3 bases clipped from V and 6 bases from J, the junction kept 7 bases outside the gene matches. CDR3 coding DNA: TGTGCCAGTAGTATGTTGACTAGCGGGGGGGCTCGCAATGAGCAGTTCTTC. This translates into CASSMLTSGGARNEQFF.

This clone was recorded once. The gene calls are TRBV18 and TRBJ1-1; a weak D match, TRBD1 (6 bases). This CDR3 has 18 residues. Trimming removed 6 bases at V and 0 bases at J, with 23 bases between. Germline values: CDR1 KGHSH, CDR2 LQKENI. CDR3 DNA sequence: TGTGCCAGCTCCCATACTACGCAGGGGAGAGGGATGAACACTGAAGCTTTCTTT. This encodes CASSHTTQGRGMNTEAFF.

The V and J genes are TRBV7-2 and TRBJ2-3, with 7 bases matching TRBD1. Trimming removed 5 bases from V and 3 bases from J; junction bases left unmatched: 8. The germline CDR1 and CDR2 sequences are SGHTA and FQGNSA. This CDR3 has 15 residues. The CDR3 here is CASSPTTGKTDTQYF. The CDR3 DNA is TGTGCCAGCAGCCCGACGACAGGGAAGACAGATACGCAGTATTTT.

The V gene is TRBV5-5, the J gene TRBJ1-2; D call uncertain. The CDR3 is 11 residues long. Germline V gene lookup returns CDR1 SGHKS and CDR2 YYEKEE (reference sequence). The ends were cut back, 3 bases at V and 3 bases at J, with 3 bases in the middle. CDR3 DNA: TGTGCCAGCAGCTCAGACTATGGCTACACCTTC. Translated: CASSSDYGYTF.

The CDR3 bases are TGTGCCAGCCTGACAGGGGGATGGGGTCAGCCCCAGCATTTT. Amino acid sequence: CASLTGGWGQPQHF. The chain carries TRBV6-1 and TRBJ1-5, with 9 bases aligning to TRBD1. Germline lookup yields CDR1 MNHNS and CDR2 SASEGT. V was pared by 8 bases and J by 6 bases, with 8 bases of the junction left unmatched. The CDR3 loop spans 14 amino acids.

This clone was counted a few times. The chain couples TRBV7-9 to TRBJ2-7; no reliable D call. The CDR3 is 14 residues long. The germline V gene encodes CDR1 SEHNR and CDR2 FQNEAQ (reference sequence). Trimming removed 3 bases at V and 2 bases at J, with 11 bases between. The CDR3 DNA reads TGTGCCAGCAGCTTTTCAACTATGCCCTACGAGCAGTACTTC. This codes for CASSFSTMPYEQYF. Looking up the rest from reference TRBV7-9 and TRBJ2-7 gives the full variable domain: DTGVSQNPRHKITKRGQNVTFRCDPISEHNRLYWYRQTLGQGPEFLTYFQNEAQLEKSRLLSDRFSAERPKGSFSTLEIQRTEQGDSAMYLCASSFSTMPYEQYFGPGTRLTVT.

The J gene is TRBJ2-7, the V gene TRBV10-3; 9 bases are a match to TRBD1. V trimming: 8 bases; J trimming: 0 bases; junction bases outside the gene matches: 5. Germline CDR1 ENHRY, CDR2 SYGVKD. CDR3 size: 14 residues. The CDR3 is CAIGGQGYSYEQYF. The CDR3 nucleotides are TGTGCCATCGGGGGACAGGGCTACTCCTACGAGCAGTACTTC.

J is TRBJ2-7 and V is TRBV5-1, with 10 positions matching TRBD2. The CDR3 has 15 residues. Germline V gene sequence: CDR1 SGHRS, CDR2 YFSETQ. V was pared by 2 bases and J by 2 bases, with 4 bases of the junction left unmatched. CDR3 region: CASSFSGLAPYEQYF. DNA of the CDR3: TGCGCCAGCAGCTTTTCGGGACTAGCGCCCTACGAGCAGTACTTC.

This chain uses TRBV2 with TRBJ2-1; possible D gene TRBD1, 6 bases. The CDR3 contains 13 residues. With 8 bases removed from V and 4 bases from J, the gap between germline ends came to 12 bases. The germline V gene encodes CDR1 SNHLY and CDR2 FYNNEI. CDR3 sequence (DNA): TGTGCCAGCTCCTGGACAGCTTACAATGAGCAGTTCTTC. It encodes CASSWTAYNEQFF.

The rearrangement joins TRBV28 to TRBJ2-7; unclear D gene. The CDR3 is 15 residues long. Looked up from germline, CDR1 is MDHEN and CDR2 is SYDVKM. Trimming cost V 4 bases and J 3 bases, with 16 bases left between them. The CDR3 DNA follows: TGTGCCAGCAGTTCCCCCCGTTCTTCCGTCTACGAGCAGTACTTC. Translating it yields CASSSPRSSVYEQYF.